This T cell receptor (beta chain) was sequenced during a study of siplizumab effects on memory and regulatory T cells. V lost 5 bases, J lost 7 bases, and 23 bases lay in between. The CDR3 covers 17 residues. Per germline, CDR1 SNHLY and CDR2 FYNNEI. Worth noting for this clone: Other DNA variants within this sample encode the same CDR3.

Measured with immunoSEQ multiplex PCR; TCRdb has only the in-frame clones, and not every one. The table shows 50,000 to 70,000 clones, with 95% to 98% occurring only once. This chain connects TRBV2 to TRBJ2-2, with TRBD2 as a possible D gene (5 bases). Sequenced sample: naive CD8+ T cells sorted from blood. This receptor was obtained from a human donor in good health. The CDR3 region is CASSSTNARYGGGELFF. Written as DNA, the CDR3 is TGTGCCAGCAGTTCCACTAATGCGCGCTACGGAGGCGGGGAGCTGTTTTTT. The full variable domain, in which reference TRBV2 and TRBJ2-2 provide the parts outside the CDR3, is EPEVTQTPSHQVTQMGQEVILRCVPISNHLYFYWYRQILGQKVEFLVSFYNNEISEKSEIFDDQFSVERPDGSNFTLKIRSTKLEDSAMYFCASSSTNARYGGGELFFGEGSRLTVL.